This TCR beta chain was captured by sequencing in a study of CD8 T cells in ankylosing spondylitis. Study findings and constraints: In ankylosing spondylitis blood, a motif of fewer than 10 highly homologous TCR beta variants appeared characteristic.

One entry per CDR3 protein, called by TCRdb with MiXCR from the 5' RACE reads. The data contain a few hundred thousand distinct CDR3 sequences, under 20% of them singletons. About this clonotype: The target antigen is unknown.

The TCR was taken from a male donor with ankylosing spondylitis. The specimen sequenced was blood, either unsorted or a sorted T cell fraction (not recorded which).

The CDR3 DNA reads as TGCAGTGCTACAAGGGACCGTACCCAGTACTTC. It codes for CSATRDRTQYF. The chain employs TRBV20-1 and TRBJ2-5, with D possibly called TRBD1 or TRBD2 (5 bases each). V was shortened by 4 bases and J by 8 bases, with 11 bases between the two germline ends. This CDR3 is built from 11 residues. Germline lookup yields CDR1 DFQATT and CDR2 SNEGSKA (reference sequence).